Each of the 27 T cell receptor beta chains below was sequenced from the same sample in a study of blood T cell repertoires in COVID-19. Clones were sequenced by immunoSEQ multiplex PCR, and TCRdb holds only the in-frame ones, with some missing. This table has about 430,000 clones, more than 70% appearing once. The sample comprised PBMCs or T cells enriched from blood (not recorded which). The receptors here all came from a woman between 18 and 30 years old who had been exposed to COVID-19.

The CDR3 protein is CASSPPPTQGPGTETQYF. The CDR3 DNA is TGTGCCAGCAGTCCCCCTCCCACACAGGGGCCGGGCACGGAGACCCAGTACTTC. The V call is TRBV27, the J call TRBJ2-5, with 7 bases matching TRBD1. J gave up 5 bases and V 5 bases, and 20 bases lay outside the gene matches. CDR1 and CDR2 from the germline V gene are MNHEY and SMNVEV (reference sequence). The CDR3 contains 18 residues.

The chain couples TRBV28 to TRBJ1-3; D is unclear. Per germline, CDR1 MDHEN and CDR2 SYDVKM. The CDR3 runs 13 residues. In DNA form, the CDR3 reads TGTGCTAGCGGGGAGGGCCGCCGAAACACCATATATTTT. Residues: CASGEGRRNTIYF.

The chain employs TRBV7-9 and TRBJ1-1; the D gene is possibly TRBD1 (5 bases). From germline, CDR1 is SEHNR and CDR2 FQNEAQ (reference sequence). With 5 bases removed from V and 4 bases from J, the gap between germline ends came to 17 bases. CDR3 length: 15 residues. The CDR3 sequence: CASSRDLWRGTEAFF. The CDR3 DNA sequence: TGTGCCAGCAGCCGGGACCTTTGGAGGGGCACTGAAGCTTTCTTT.

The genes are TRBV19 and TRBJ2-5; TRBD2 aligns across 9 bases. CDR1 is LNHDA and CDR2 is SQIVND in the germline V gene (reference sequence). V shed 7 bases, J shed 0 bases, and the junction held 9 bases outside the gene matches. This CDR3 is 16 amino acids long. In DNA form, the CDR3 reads TGTGCCAGTACCCTTACTAGCGGGCCGTACCAAGAGACCCAGTACTTC. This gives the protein CASTLTSGPYQETQYF.

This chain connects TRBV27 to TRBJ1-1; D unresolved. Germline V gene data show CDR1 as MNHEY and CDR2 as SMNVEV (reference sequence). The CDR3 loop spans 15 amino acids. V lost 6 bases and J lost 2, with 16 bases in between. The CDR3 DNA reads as TGTGCCAGCAGCCTCGGACTAGGTTCTAACACTGAAGCTTTCTTT. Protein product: CASSLGLGSNTEAFF.

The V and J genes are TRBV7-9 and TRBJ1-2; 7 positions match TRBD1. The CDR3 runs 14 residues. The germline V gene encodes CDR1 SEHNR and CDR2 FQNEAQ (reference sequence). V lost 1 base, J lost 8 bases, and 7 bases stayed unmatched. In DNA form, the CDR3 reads TGTGCCAGCAGCTTAGTAGGAAGACAGGGAGGCTACACCTTC. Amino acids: CASSLVGRQGGYTF.

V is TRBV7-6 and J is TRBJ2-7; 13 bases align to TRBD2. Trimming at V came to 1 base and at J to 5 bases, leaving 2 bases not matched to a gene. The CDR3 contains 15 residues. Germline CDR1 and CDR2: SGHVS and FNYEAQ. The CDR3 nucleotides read TGTGCCAGCAGCTTAGGGACTAGCGGGGGCCACGAGCAGTACTTC. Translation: CASSLGTSGGHEQYF.

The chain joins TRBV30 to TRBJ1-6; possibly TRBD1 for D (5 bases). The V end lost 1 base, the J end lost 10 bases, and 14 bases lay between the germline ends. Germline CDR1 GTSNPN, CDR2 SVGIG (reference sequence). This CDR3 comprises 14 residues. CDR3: CAWSEQAIGSPLHF. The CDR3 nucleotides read TGTGCCTGGAGTGAACAGGCTATAGGGTCACCCCTCCACTTT.

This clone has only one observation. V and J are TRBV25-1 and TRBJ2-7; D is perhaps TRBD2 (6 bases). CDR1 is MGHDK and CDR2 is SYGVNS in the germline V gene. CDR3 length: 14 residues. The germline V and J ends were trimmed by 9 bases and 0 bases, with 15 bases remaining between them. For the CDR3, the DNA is TGTGCCAGGAGCTCCGGGACTCTCTCCTACGAGCAGTACTTC. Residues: CARSSGTLSYEQYF.

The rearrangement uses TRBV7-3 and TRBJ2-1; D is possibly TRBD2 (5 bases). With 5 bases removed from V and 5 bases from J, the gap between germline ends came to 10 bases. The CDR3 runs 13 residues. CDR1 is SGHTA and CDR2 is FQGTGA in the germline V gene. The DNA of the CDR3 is TGTGCCAGCAGCCGGGGAATGGACAATGAGCAGTTCTTC. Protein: CASSRGMDNEQFF.

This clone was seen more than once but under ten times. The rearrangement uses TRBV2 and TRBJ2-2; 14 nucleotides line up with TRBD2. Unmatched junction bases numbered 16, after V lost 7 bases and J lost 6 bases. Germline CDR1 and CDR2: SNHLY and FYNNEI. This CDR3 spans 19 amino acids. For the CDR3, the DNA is TGTGCCAGCACGACTAGCGGGAGGGCCGGGTTCTTAAACTCCGGGGAGCTGTTTTTT. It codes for CASTTSGRAGFLNSGELFF.

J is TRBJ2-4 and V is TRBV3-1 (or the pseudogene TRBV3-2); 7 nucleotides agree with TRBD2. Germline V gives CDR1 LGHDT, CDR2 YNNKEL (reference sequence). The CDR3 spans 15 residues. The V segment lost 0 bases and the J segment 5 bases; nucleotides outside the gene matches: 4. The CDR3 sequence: CASSQDLAGENIQYF. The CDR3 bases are TGTGCCAGCAGCCAAGACTTGGCGGGGGAAAACATTCAGTACTTC.

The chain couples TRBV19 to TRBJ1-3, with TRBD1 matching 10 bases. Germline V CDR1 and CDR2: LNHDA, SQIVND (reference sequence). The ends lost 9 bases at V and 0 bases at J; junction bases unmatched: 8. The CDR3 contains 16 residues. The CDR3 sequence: CASFRDRGDSGNTIYF. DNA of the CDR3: TGTGCCAGCTTCCGGGACAGGGGTGACTCTGGAAACACCATATATTTT.

The CDR3 nucleotides read TGTGCCAGCAGTTACCCCGGGACAGGGGGCTACGAGCAGTACTTC. Translation: CASSYPGTGGYEQYF. The chain uses TRBV28 and TRBJ2-7, with 11 bases identical to TRBD1. Germline values: CDR1 MDHEN, CDR2 SYDVKM. V was clipped by 4 bases and J by 3 bases; unmatched bases: 5. There are 15 residues in the CDR3.

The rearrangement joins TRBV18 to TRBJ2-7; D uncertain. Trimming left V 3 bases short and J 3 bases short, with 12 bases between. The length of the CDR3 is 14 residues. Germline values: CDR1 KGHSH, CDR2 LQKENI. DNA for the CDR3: TGTGCCAGCTCACCCTATAACAGCCTCTACGAGCAGTACTTC. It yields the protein CASSPYNSLYEQYF.

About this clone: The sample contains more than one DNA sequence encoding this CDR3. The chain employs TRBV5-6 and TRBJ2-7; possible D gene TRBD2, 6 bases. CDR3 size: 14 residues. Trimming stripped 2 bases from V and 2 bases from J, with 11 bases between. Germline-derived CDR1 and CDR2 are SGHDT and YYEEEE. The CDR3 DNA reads TGTGCCAGCAGCTTCGGGACTGATACCTACGAGCAGTACTTC. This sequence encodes CASSFGTDTYEQYF.

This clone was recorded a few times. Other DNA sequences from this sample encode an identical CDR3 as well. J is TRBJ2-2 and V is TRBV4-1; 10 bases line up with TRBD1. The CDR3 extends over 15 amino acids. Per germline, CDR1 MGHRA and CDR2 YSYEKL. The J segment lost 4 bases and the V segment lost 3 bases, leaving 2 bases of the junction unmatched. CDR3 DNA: TGCGCCAGCAGCCAGAGACAGGGGGCCACCGGGGAGCTGTTTTTT. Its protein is CASSQRQGATGELFF.

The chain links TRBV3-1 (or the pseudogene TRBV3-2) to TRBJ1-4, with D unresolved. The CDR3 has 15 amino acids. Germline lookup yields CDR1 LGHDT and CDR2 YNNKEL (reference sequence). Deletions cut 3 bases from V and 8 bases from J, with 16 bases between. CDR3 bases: TGTGCCAGCAGCCACCACGGGGAGAGGGAGGAAAAACTGTTTTTT. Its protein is CASSHHGEREEKLFF.

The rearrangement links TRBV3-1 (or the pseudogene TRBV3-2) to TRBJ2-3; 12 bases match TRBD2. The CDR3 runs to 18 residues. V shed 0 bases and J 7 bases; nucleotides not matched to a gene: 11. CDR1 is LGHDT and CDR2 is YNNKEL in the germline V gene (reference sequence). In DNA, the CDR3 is TGTGCCAGCAGCCAAGATCTAACTAGCGGGGGGACCCTTAATACGCAGTATTTT. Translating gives CASSQDLTSGGTLNTQYF.

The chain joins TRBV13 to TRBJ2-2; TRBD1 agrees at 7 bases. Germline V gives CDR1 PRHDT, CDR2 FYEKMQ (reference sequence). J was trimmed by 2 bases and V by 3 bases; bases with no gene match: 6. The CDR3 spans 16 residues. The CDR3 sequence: CASSFTGTANTGELFF. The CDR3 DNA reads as TGTGCCAGCAGCTTCACCGGGACAGCAAACACCGGGGAGCTGTTTTTT.

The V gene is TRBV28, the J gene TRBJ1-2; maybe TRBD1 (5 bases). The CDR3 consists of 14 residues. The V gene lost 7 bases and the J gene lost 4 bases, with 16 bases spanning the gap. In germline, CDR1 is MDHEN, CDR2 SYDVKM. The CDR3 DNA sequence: TGTGCCAGCAATCCCGGGCAGGGCACCTATGGCTACACCTTC. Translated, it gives CASNPGQGTYGYTF.

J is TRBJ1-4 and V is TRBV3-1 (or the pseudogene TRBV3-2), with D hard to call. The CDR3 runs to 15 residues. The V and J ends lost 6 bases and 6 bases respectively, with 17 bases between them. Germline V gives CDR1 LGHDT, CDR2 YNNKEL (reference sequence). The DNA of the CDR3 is TGTGCCAGCAGGGCATGGGCAAAGCGGGATGAAAAACTGTTTTTT. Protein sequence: CASRAWAKRDEKLFF.

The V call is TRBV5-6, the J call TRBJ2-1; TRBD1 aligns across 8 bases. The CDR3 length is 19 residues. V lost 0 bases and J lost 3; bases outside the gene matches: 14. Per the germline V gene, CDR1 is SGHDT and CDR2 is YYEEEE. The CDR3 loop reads CASSLAGGVLLTDYNEQFF. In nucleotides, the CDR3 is TGTGCCAGCAGCTTGGCAGGGGGCGTGTTACTTACCGACTACAATGAGCAGTTCTTC. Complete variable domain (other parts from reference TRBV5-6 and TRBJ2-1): DAGVTQSPTHLIKTRGQQVTLRCSPKSGHDTVSWYQQALGQGPQFIFQYYEEEERQRGNFPDRFSGHQFPNYSSELNVNALLLGDSALYLCASSLAGGVLLTDYNEQFFGPGTRLTVL.

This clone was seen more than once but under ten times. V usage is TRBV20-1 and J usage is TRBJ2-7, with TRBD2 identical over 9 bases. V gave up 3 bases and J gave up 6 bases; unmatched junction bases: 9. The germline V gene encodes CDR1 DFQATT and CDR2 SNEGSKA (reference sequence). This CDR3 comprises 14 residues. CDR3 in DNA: TGCAGTGCTAGTGCACCGGGACTAGCTGCCGAGCAGTACTTC. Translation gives CSASAPGLAAEQYF.

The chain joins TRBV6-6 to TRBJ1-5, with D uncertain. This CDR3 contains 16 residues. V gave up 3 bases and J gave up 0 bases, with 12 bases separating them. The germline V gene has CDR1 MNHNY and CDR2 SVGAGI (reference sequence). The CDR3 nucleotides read TGTGCCAGCAGTTATGGGAGGTCTTATAGCAATCAGCCCCAGCATTTT. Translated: CASSYGRSYSNQPQHF.

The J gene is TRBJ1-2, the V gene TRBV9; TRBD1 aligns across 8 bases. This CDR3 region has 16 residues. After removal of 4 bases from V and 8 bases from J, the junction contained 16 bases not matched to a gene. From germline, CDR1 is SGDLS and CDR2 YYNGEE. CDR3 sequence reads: CASSTRAGQANLGYTF. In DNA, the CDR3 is TGTGCCAGCAGCACTCGAGCGGGACAGGCGAATCTAGGCTACACCTTC.

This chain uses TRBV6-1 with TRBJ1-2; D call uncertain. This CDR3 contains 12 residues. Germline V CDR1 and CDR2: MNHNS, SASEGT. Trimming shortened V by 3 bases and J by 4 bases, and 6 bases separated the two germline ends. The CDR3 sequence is CASSEGFYGYTF. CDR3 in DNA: TGTGCCAGCAGTGAGGGCTTCTATGGCTACACCTTC.